This TCR beta chain was documented in a study of cytomegalovirus exposure and HLA in healthy donors. The PCR made use of 60 Vbeta and 13 Jbeta primers. Assay: immunoSEQ multiplex PCR; the TCRdb copy retains only in-frame clones and omits some. The sample lists around 130,000 clones; around 83% were seen once. Trimming left V 1 base short and J 5 bases short, with 17 bases between. The germline V gene has CDR1 MGHRA and CDR2 YSYEKL. The CDR3 is 16 residues long. The TCR originated in a human donor in good health. The chain combines TRBV4-1 with TRBJ1-1; the D gene is possibly TRBD1 (5 bases). The sequencing input was PBMCs. This chain's CDR3 is CASSQVGRGAGTEAFF. The CDR3 DNA reads TGCGCCAGCAGCCAAGTGGGTAGGGGAGCGGGTACTGAAGCTTTCTTT.